This TCR beta chain was identified in a study of T cell responses to AZD1222 COVID-19 vaccine. Assay: immunoSEQ multiplex PCR; the TCRdb copy retains only in-frame clones and omits some. The table includes about 93,000 clones, about 90% detected once. Unmatched junction bases numbered 2, after V lost 4 bases and J lost 2 bases. This CDR3 spans 14 amino acids. CDR1 is SGHKS and CDR2 is YYEKEE in the germline V gene (reference sequence). On this clone: Its matching antigen is unknown.

Study-level results: Sampling that yielded the repertoires occurred only after the peak T cell response.

The sequencing here drew on peripheral blood, taken on day 0 of MenACWY control vaccination. The source is an adult in good health. V gene TRBV5-5 combines with J gene TRBJ1-1; 10 bases agree with TRBD1. CDR3 loop: CASSRDRGNTEAFF. The CDR3 DNA sequence: TGTGCCAGCAGCCGGGACAGGGGAAACACTGAAGCTTTCTTT.